This T cell receptor (beta chain) was sequenced in a study of PD-1 blockade in classical Hodgkin lymphoma. Produced via immunoSEQ multiplex PCR; TCRdb's table is partial and in-frame only. The sample consists of roughly 81,000 clones, approximately 91% of them appearing once. The patients all showed relapse after autologous stem cell transplantation, while their brentuximab vedotin exposure varied. The clonotype originates from a human donor with classical Hodgkin lymphoma. This specimen consisted of peripheral blood mononuclear cells (PBMCs), obtained before the second cycle of nivolumab.

This chain's CDR3 is CASSGGTGNTGELFF. The DNA of the CDR3 is TGTGCCAGCAGTGGGGGGACAGGGAACACCGGGGAGCTGTTTTTT. The genes are TRBV2 and TRBJ2-2; TRBD1 matches at 8 bases. CDR3 length equals 15 residues. CDR1 and CDR2 (germline): SNHLY, FYNNEI. Losses at the gene ends were 4 bases for V and 1 base for J; bases not matched to a gene: 2.